The present entry profiles one T cell receptor (beta chain) with its context. In its sample, this clonotype was seen many times. The target of this receptor is not known. Base qualities are not at hand, and no much larger clone is one base apart. The data derive from a study of response to subunit inactivated influenza vaccine (dated by TCRdb to about 2018). With regard to the full study: Deep quantitative T cell receptor repertoire profiling was used in the study to track responses to a trivalent subunit inactivated influenza vaccine. Results and caveats for the whole study, not just this receptor: According to the authors, only a limited number of new T cells may be recruited by each seasonal influenza vaccination.

Its CDR3 holds 15 amino acids, cysteine through phenylalanine. CDR3 DNA is the only sequence kept; it has 45 bases, read in frame from the first base. According to the germline V gene, CDR1 reads LGHNA and CDR2 reads YSLEER. Trimming removed 1 base from V and 7 bases from J, leaving 15 bases between the germline ends. Library creation used RT-PCR. TCRdb records Illumina HiSeq 2500 as the sequencer. Through fastp at Q25 and MiXCR, TCRdb rebuilt clones from the public reads, retaining in-frame beta chains. Rows are combined by CDR3 protein, so each entry shows the most common genes and DNA. In all, the sample holds 200,000 to 300,000 distinct CDR3 sequences, and 9% to 15% of those were seen once. The ten largest clones add up to under 10% of the sample.

The sequence was collected from a man aged 50-59 years who received an inactivated influenza vaccine. Donor details come from another sample of the same person, matched by shared clones. The material sequenced was non-naive T cells sorted from PBMCs, taken 14 to 15 days before vaccination. The cell subset or site label, as the study defines it: memory T cell fraction. The chain is assembled from TRBV4-3 and TRBJ2-3, with the D call perhaps TRBD1 or TRBD2, as 6 bases match in each case. The nucleotide sequence is TGCGCCAGCAGCCAAGCGGGGGCCGCCGAGAATACGCAGTATTTT. Translated, this is CASSQAGAAENTQYF.